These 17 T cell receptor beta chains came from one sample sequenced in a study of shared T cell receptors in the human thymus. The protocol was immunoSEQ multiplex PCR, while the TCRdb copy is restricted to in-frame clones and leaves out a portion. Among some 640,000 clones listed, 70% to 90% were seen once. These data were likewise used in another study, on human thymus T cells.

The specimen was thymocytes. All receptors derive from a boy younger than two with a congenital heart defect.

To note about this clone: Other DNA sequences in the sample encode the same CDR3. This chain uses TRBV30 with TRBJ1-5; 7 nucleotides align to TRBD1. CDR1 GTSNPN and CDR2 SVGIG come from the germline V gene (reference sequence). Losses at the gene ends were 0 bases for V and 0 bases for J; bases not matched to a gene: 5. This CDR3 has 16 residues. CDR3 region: CAWSVQGQLSNQPQHF. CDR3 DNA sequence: TGTGCCTGGAGTGTGCAGGGACAGCTTAGCAATCAGCCCCAGCATTTT.

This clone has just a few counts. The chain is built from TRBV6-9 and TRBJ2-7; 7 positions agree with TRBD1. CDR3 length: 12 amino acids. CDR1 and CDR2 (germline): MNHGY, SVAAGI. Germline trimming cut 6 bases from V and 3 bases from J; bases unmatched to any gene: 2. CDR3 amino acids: CASRTGYYEQYF. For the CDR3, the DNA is TGTGCCAGCAGGACAGGGTACTACGAGCAGTACTTC.

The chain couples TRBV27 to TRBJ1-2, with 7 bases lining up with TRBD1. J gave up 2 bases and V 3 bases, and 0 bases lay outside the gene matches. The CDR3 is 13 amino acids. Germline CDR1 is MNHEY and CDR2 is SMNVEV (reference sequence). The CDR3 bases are TGTGCCAGCAGTTTGGACAGGAACTATGGCTACACCTTC. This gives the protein CASSLDRNYGYTF.

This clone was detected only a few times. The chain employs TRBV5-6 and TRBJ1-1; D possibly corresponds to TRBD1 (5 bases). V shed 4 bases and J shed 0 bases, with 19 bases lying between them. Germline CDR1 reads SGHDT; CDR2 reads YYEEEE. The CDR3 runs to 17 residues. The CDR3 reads CASSPRGDGALNTEAFF. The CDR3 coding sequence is TGTGCCAGCAGCCCACGGGGGGACGGGGCCCTGAACACTGAAGCTTTCTTT.

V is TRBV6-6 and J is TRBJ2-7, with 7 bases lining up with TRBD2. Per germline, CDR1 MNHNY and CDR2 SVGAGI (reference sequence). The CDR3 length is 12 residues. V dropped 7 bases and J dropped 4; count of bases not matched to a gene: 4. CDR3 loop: CASTWGGYEQYF. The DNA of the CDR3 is TGTGCCAGCACCTGGGGGGGTTACGAGCAGTACTTC.

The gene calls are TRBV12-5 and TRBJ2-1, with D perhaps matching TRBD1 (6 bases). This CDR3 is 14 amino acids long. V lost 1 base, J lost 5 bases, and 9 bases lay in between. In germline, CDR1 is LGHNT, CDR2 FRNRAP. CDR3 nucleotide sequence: TGTGCTAGTGGTTTGGGGGCAGGGGACAATGAGCAGTTCTTC. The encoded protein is CASGLGAGDNEQFF.

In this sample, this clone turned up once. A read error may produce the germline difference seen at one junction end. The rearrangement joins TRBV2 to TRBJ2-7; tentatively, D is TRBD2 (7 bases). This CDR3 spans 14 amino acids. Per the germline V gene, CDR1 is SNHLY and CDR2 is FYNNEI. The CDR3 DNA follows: TGTACCAGTTCCTTGGGGGGGCTATTGATCGAGCAGTACTTC. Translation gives CTSSLGGLLIEQYF.

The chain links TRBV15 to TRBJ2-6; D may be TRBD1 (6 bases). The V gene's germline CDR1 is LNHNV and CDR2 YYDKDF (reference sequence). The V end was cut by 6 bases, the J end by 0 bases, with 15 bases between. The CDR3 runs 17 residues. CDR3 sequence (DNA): TGTGCCACCAGAGGGGGACCGCCGAGCTCTGGGGCCAACGTCCTGACTTTC. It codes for CATRGGPPSSGANVLTF. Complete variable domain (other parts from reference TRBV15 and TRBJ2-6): DAMVIQNPRYQVTQFGKPVTLSCSQTLNHNVMYWYQQKSSQAPKLLFHYYDKDFNNEADTPDNFQSRRPNTSFCFLDIRSPGLGDTAMYLCATRGGPPSSGANVLTFGAGSRLTVL.

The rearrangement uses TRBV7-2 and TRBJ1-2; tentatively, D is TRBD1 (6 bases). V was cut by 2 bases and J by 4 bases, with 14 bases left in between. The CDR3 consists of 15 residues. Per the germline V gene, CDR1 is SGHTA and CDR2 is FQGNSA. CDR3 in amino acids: CASSLIAGGVYGYTF. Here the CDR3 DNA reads TGTGCCAGCAGCTTAATCGCGGGGGGCGTCTATGGCTACACCTTC.

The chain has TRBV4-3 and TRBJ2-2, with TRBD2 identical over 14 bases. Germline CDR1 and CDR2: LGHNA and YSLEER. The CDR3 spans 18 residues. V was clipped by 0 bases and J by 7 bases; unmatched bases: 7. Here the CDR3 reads CASSQEEGTSGRHGELFF. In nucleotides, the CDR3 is TGCGCCAGCAGCCAAGAAGAGGGGACTAGCGGGAGACACGGGGAGCTGTTTTTT.

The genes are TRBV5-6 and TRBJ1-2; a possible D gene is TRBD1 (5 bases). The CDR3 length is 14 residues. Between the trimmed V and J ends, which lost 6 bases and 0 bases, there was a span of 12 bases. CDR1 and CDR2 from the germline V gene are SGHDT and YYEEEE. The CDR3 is CASTPGGTNYGYTF. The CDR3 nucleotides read TGTGCCAGCACCCCGGGGGGTACTAACTATGGCTACACCTTC.

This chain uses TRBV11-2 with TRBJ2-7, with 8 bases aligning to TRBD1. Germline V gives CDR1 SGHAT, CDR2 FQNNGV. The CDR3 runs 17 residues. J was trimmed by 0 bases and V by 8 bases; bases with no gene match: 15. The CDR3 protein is CASGARGRIHSSYEQYF. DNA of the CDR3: TGTGCCAGCGGGGCCAGGGGGCGCATCCACTCCTCCTACGAGCAGTACTTC.

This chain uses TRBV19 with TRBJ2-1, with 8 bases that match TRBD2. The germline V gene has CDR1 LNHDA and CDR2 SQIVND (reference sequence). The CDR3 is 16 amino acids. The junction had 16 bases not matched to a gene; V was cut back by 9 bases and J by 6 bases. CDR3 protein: CASHLLAVPKPNEQFF. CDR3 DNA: TGTGCCAGCCACCTACTAGCGGTCCCGAAACCCAATGAGCAGTTCTTC.

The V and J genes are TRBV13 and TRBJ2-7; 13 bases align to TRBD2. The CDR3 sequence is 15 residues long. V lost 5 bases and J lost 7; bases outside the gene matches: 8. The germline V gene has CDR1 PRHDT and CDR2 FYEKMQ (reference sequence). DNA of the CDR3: TGTGCCAGCAGCCCCCGGGGACTAGCGGGGAGGGAGCAGTACTTC. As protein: CASSPRGLAGREQYF.

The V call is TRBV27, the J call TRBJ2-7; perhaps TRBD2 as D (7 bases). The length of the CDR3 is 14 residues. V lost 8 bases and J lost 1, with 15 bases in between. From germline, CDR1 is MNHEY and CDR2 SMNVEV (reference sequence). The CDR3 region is CASGAGEGSYEQYF. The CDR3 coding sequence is TGTGCCAGCGGCGCAGGGGAGGGTTCCTACGAGCAGTACTTC.

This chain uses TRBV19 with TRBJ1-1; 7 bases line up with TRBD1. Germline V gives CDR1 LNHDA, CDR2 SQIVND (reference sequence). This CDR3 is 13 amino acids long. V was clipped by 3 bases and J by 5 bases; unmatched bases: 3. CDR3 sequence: CASSIQTGTEAFF. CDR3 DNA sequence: TGTGCCAGTAGTATCCAGACAGGGACTGAAGCTTTCTTT. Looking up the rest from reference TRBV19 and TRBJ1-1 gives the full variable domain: DGGITQSPKYLFRKEGQNVTLSCEQNLNHDAMYWYRQDPGQGLRLIYYSQIVNDFQKGDIAEGYSVSREKKESFPLTVTSAQKNPTAFYLCASSIQTGTEAFFGQGTRLTVV.

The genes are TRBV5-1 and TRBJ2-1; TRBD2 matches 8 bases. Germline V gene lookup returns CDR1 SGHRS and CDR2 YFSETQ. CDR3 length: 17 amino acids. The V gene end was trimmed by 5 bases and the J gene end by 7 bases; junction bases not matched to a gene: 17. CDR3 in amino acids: CASRPAPLERESNEQFF. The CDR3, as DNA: TGCGCCAGCAGGCCCGCCCCTTTGGAGCGGGAGTCGAATGAGCAGTTCTTC. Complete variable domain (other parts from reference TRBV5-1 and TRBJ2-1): KAGVTQTPRYLIKTRGQQVTLSCSPISGHRSVSWYQQTPGQGLQFLFEYFSETQRNKGNFPGRFSGRQFSNSRSEMNVSTLELGDSALYLCASRPAPLERESNEQFFGPGTRLTVL.